The next 13 T cell receptor beta chains were all read from a single sample in a study of T-cell memory formation after mild COVID-19. MiXCR was run by TCRdb on the 5' RACE reads, yielding one entry per CDR3 protein. The table has around 90,000 distinct CDR3 sequences, approximately 13% seen once. Sequenced material: PBMCs or a T cell subset sorted from them (not recorded which). The source is an adult woman who had mild COVID-19 (a few samples of this study predate the infection). Cell type and time point are not known.

The V gene is TRBV20-1, the J gene TRBJ2-1, with a possible D match to TRBD2 (7 bases). The CDR3 extends over 16 amino acids. V lost 1 base and J lost 8, with 21 bases in between. The germline V gene has CDR1 DFQATT and CDR2 SNEGSKA (reference sequence). CDR3 DNA sequence: TGCAGTGCTAGAGCTAGAATAGGGGGGGACGTGGATGAGCAGTTCTTC. This codes for CSARARIGGDVDEQFF.

This clonotype was detected a few times. The V and J genes are TRBV6-5 and TRBJ2-1, with D possibly being TRBD1 (6 bases). The CDR3 runs to 15 residues. Trimming removed 6 bases from V and 6 bases from J, with 18 bases in between. Germline CDR1 and CDR2: MNHEY and SVGAGI. The CDR3 protein is CASRETTGFGNEQFF. CDR3 DNA sequence: TGTGCCAGCAGGGAAACGACAGGTTTCGGCAATGAGCAGTTCTTC.

This clonotype was seen only a few times. The V and J genes are TRBV6-1 and TRBJ2-7; no clear D gene. V was shortened by 7 bases and J by 0 bases, with 16 bases between the two germline ends. The CDR3 is made up of 15 amino acids. Germline V gene data show CDR1 as MNHNS and CDR2 as SASEGT. The DNA for the CDR3 is TGTGCCAGCACGCCGTGGCTGACAAGCTCCTACGAGCAGTACTTC. Translation gives CASTPWLTSSYEQYF.

The genes are TRBV7-9 and TRBJ1-6; no firm D call. The CDR3 spans 15 residues. CDR1 SEHNR and CDR2 FQNEAQ come from the germline V gene (reference sequence). Between the trimmed V and J ends, which lost 7 bases and 0 bases, there was a span of 10 bases. The CDR3 bases are TGTGCCAGCAAGGAAGGGAGCTCCTATAATTCACCCCTCCACTTT. Translating it yields CASKEGSSYNSPLHF.

This clonotype was observed once. The V gene is TRBV11-3, the J gene TRBJ2-3, with 7 nucleotides matching TRBD1. CDR1 SGHNT and CDR2 YENEEA come from the germline V gene. This CDR3 is built from 15 residues. J was trimmed by 1 base and V by 4 bases; bases with no gene match: 5. In nucleotides, the CDR3 is TGTGCCAGCAGCTCCAGACAGGGCGGCACAGATACGCAGTATTTT. This sequence encodes CASSSRQGGTDTQYF.

This clonotype was observed a few times. This chain connects TRBV9 to TRBJ2-7, with D perhaps given as TRBD1 or TRBD2 (5 bases each). This CDR3 has 14 residues. CDR1 is SGDLS, CDR2 YYNGEE, per germline. Between the trimmed V and J ends, which lost 0 bases and 4 bases, there was a span of 11 bases. The CDR3 region is CASSVGGDLYEQYF. CDR3 nucleotide sequence: TGTGCCAGCAGCGTAGGAGGGGATCTTTACGAGCAGTACTTC.

This clonotype was seen only a few times. V and J are TRBV15 and TRBJ2-5; no reliable D call. Trimming cost V 0 bases and J 1 base, with 12 bases left between them. From germline, CDR1 is LNHNV and CDR2 YYDKDF (reference sequence). There are 16 residues in the CDR3. The CDR3 DNA is TGTGCCACCAGCAGAGATCCGATCGAGACCCAAGAGACCCAGTACTTC. Protein: CATSRDPIETQETQYF.

The chain carries TRBV9 and TRBJ1-1, with D uncertain. Germline V lookup: CDR1 SGDLS, CDR2 YYNGEE. V was cut by 0 bases and J by 4 bases, with 10 bases left in between. There are 14 residues in the CDR3. DNA of the CDR3: TGTGCCAGCAGCGTAGAAGGGCTGGGCACTGAAGCTTTCTTT. It codes for CASSVEGLGTEAFF.

This clonotype showed up just a few times. The chain couples TRBV4-3 to TRBJ2-4; weak D call: TRBD2 (6 bases). Germline CDR1 LGHNA, CDR2 YSLEER. Trimming took 0 bases from V and 9 from J, leaving 18 bases between them. The CDR3 is 16 residues long. The CDR3 DNA sequence: TGCGCCAGCAGCCAAGATATGGGACTCCCGAGGGGCATTCAGTACTTC. Translation gives CASSQDMGLPRGIQYF.

This clonotype was counted between two and nine times. CDR3 bases: TGCAGCGTTGAAGCTGAGGAGAATGAGCAGTTCTTC. Residues: CSVEAEENEQFF. This chain connects TRBV29-1 to TRBJ2-1; no clear D. Per germline, CDR1 SQVTM and CDR2 ANQGSEA. The CDR3 contains 12 residues. Trimming cost V 1 base and J 7 bases, with 8 bases left between them.

V gene TRBV24-1 combines with J gene TRBJ2-7; 8 bases are a match to TRBD1. V shed 4 bases and J 4 bases; nucleotides not matched to a gene: 5. The CDR3 consists of 14 residues. Germline V lookup: CDR1 KGHDR, CDR2 SFDVKD. For the CDR3, the DNA is TGTGCCACCAGTGACCCAACAGGGGGTTACGAGCAGTACTTC. Protein product: CATSDPTGGYEQYF.

This clonotype is classed as medium-sized. DNA of the CDR3: TGTGCCAGCAGCTTAGCGTCGCCCTACGAGCAGTACTTC. It codes for CASSLASPYEQYF. The chain employs TRBV7-2 and TRBJ2-7; D is undetermined. Looked up from germline, CDR1 is SGHTA and CDR2 is FQGNSA. The CDR3 covers 13 residues. Trimming stripped 0 bases from V and 2 bases from J, with 5 bases between.

There are a few counts of this clonotype. The V call is TRBV27, the J call TRBJ1-1; D is undetermined. Trimming took off 8 bases at V and 9 bases at J, with 13 bases between the two ends. This CDR3 contains 11 residues. Germline V lookup: CDR1 MNHEY, CDR2 SMNVEV (reference sequence). In nucleotides, the CDR3 is TGTGCCAGCCAGCGTGGGGAAAAAGCTTTCTTT. It is translated as CASQRGEKAFF.